This T cell receptor beta chain was sequenced during a study of T cell changes during pregnancy in multiple sclerosis. Sequencing used immunoSEQ multiplex PCR; TCRdb keeps in-frame clones, though not all of them. The sample gives 35,000 or so clones, approximately 89% of which show up once; 0.78% is in the top ten. This clone appeared once. There are 9 residues in the CDR3. With 7 bases removed from V and 7 bases from J, the gap between germline ends came to 3 bases. Germline V gives CDR1 SGHDT, CDR2 YYEEEE. The material was CD4+ T cells from peripheral blood mononuclear cells, obtained after pregnancy. The sequence was collected from a female donor in good health, enrolled as a control in a pregnancy study. The chain has TRBV5-6 and TRBJ1-5; no clear D gene. The CDR3 DNA follows: TGTGCCAGCCAGCAGCCCCAGCATTTT. It is translated as CASQQPQHF.